Shown below are 27 T cell receptor beta chains from a single sample sequenced in a study of T cells of healthy individuals. MiXCR was run by TCRdb on the 5' RACE reads, yielding one entry per CDR3 protein. The data show 40,000 to 60,000 distinct CDR3 sequences, with over 12% seen just once and 15% to 20% held by the top ten. The receptors originated from a human donor in good health.

This clonotype was picked up a small number of times. The rearrangement uses TRBV6-5 and TRBJ2-2, with TRBD1 identical over 11 bases. The trim removed 1 base at V and 5 bases at J, leaving 3 bases unmatched. Germline lookup yields CDR1 MNHEY and CDR2 SVGAGI. The CDR3 extends over 16 amino acids. CDR3 in amino acids: CASSYFGTGGTGELFF. CDR3 coding DNA: TGTGCCAGCAGTTACTTTGGGACAGGGGGGACCGGGGAGCTGTTTTTT.

This clonotype was seen only a few times. The V gene is TRBV7-8, the J gene TRBJ1-1; D call uncertain. The germline V and J ends were trimmed by 3 bases and 1 base, with 9 bases remaining between them. CDR3 length: 14 amino acids. CDR1 is SGHVS, CDR2 FQNEAQ, per germline. The CDR3 region has the DNA TGTGCCAGCAGCTTGACGCAACGGAACACTGAAGCTTTCTTT. It is translated as CASSLTQRNTEAFF.

This clonotype came up many times. The chain links TRBV10-3 to TRBJ2-7; possibly TRBD1 for D (5 bases). V lost 5 bases and J 1 base, leaving 15 bases between the germline ends. CDR3 size: 15 residues. Germline CDR1 reads ENHRY; CDR2 reads SYGVKD. The CDR3: CAISLLQDLSYEQYF. Here the CDR3 DNA reads TGTGCCATCAGTCTGCTACAGGATCTATCCTACGAGCAGTACTTC.

The chain has TRBV10-3 and TRBJ2-3, with a possible D match to TRBD2 (6 bases). Per germline, CDR1 ENHRY and CDR2 SYGVKD. The CDR3 spans 18 residues. V was trimmed by 6 bases and J by 2 bases, leaving 24 bases between them. CDR3 coding DNA: TGTGCCATCAGAACCCGACATGGGCGGGAAGATGTCACAGATACGCAGTATTTT. It encodes CAIRTRHGREDVTDTQYF.

This clonotype appeared many times. CDR3 loop: CASRMGTGNTGELFF. In DNA form, the CDR3 reads TGTGCCAGCCGAATGGGGACAGGGAACACCGGGGAGCTGTTTTTT. The gene calls are TRBV28 and TRBJ2-2, with TRBD1 matching 8 bases. The CDR3 length is 15 residues. The germline CDR1 and CDR2 sequences are MDHEN and SYDVKM. The junction had 6 bases not matched to a gene; V was cut back by 8 bases and J by 1 base.

This clonotype was recorded only once. This may arise from a read error, as a much more abundant clone is one base away. V usage is TRBV7-2 and J usage is TRBJ2-7; D is undetermined. V was shortened by 8 bases and J by 3 bases, with 8 bases between the two germline ends. The V gene's germline CDR1 is SGHTA and CDR2 FQGNSA. The CDR3 length is 11 residues. Here the CDR3 DNA reads TGTGCCAGCGGCTCCTTCTACGAGCAGTACTTC. Translated, it gives CASGSFYEQYF. Full variable domain (outside the CDR3, taken from reference TRBV7-2 and TRBJ2-7): GAGVSQSPSNKVTEKGKDVELRCDPISGHTALYWYRQSLGQGLEFLIYFQGNSAPDKSGLPSDRFSAERTGGSVSTLTIQRTQQEDSAVYLCASGSFYEQYFGPGTRLTVT.

This clonotype showed up just a few times. The genes are TRBV29-1 and TRBJ2-3; 9 bases are a match to TRBD2. Germline CDR1 SQVTM, CDR2 ANQGSEA. The CDR3 contains 11 residues. V shed 7 bases and J 10 bases; nucleotides not matched to a gene: 6. The CDR3: CSARRGGAQYF. The CDR3 coding sequence is TGCAGCGCCCGGCGGGGGGGCGCGCAGTATTTT.

This clonotype was picked up a small number of times. The rearrangement links TRBV12-2 to TRBJ2-7; TRBD1 is taken as the D call from the table, unchecked against the DNA. TRBV12-2 is a known pseudogene. This CDR3 spans 16 amino acids. The CDR3: CASRLEWGRITYEQYF. The CDR3, as DNA: TGTGCAAGTCGCTTAGAGTGGGGGAGAATCACCTACGAGCAGTACTTC.

This clonotype showed up many times. The chain links TRBV5-1 to TRBJ2-5; 8 nucleotides line up with TRBD1. Germline V lookup: CDR1 SGHRS, CDR2 YFSETQ. Germline trimming cut 4 bases from V and 4 bases from J; bases unmatched to any gene: 3. The CDR3 loop spans 13 amino acids. The CDR3 protein is CASSGGTGETQYF. CDR3 nucleotides: TGCGCCAGCAGCGGAGGGACAGGAGAGACCCAGTACTTC.

This clonotype turned up a few times. V gene TRBV5-1 combines with J gene TRBJ2-2, with a weak D call TRBD2 (6 bases). The germline gives CDR1 SGHRS, CDR2 YFSETQ. The ends were cut back, 9 bases at V and 1 base at J, with 13 bases in the middle. The CDR3 consists of 14 residues. CDR3 DNA sequence: TGCGCCACCGCCGGGACTGTGAACACCGGGGAGCTGTTTTTT. This sequence encodes CATAGTVNTGELFF.

The chain employs TRBV30 and TRBJ2-5; 12 bases align to TRBD2. The germline CDR1 and CDR2 sequences are GTSNPN and SVGIG (reference sequence). The CDR3 length is 16 residues. V shed 3 bases, J shed 7 bases, and the junction held 12 bases outside the gene matches. The CDR3 DNA reads TGTGCCTGGAGAACCGCGACTAGCGGGAGAGGAGGGACCCAGTACTTC. Its translation is CAWRTATSGRGGTQYF.

This clonotype was found many times. The chain carries TRBV6-2 or TRBV6-3 and TRBJ2-2; TRBD1 might be the D (5 bases). CDR3 length: 15 amino acids. V dropped 2 bases and J dropped 2 bases, with 9 bases sitting between them. Germline assignment: CDR1 MNHEY and CDR2 SVGEGT. The CDR3 loop reads CASSYGQGNTGELFF. The CDR3 DNA reads as TGTGCCAGCAGTTACGGGCAGGGTAACACCGGGGAGCTGTTTTTT.

V and J are TRBV5-1 and TRBJ2-7; 8 nucleotides align to TRBD1. J gave up 3 bases and V 7 bases, and 12 bases lay outside the gene matches. The germline V gene encodes CDR1 SGHRS and CDR2 YFSETQ. The CDR3 loop spans 15 amino acids. The CDR3 nucleotides are TGCGCCAGCCGCCGCTACCGGGACAGGAACTACGAGCAGTACTTC. Protein: CASRRYRDRNYEQYF.

The chain joins TRBV7-2 to TRBJ2-3; 7 bases match TRBD2. The germline gives CDR1 SGHTA, CDR2 FQGNSA. The length of the CDR3 is 14 residues. J was trimmed by 7 bases and V by 5 bases; bases with no gene match: 9. The CDR3 sequence is CASSPPGGGYTQYF. Here the CDR3 DNA reads TGTGCCAGCAGCCCCCCAGGCGGGGGTTATACGCAGTATTTT.

This clonotype was seen at least ten times. The V and J genes are TRBV4-1 and TRBJ2-1, with D perhaps TRBD1 (5 bases). Germline V gene lookup returns CDR1 MGHRA and CDR2 YSYEKL. V was shortened by 3 bases and J by 0 bases, with 15 bases between the two germline ends. This CDR3 has 17 amino acids. The CDR3 DNA reads as TGCGCCAGCAGCCAGGGGCTTAGAGGCCTCTCCTACAATGAGCAGTTCTTC. It yields the protein CASSQGLRGLSYNEQFF.

As for this clonotype: A junction end diverges from the germline sequence, so it may reflect a read error. The chain uses TRBV6-6 and TRBJ1-1; TRBD1 aligns across 8 bases. Germline values: CDR1 MNHNY, CDR2 SVGAGI (reference sequence). CDR3 length: 14 amino acids. The CDR3 DNA sequence: TGTGCCAGCAGTAGGACAGGGTTGAAGACTGAAGCTTTCTTT. Its translation is CASSRTGLKTEAFF.

This rearrangement joins TRBV20-1 to TRBJ2-3; tentatively, D is TRBD2 (5 bases). V dropped 0 bases and J dropped 2 bases, with 24 bases sitting between them. This CDR3 region has 19 residues. The germline V gene has CDR1 DFQATT and CDR2 SNEGSKA (reference sequence). The CDR3 sequence: CSARDRGLKGGPFTDTQYF. In DNA form, the CDR3 reads TGCAGTGCTAGAGATCGGGGTTTAAAGGGTGGCCCCTTCACAGATACGCAGTATTTT.

The chain recombines TRBV12-3 or TRBV12-4 with TRBJ2-7, with D possibly called TRBD1 or TRBD2 (5 bases each). The CDR3 has 15 residues. The V end lost 2 bases, the J end lost 3 bases, and 14 bases lay between the germline ends. CDR3 residues: CASSLSGRNCYEQYF. Written as DNA, the CDR3 is TGTGCCAGCAGTTTATCGGGACGGAACTGCTACGAGCAGTACTTC.

This clonotype has just a few counts. The chain combines TRBV27 with TRBJ1-2; D perhaps matches TRBD1 (6 bases). CDR1 is MNHEY, CDR2 SMNVEV, per germline (reference sequence). This CDR3 contains 13 residues. V lost 2 bases to trimming and J lost 8 bases, with 12 bases between them. CDR3 nucleotide sequence: TGTGCCAGCAGTTTAGCCGGGGGCTACGGCTACACCTTC. Amino acids: CASSLAGGYGYTF.

This clonotype was observed at least ten times. The chain recombines TRBV9 with TRBJ1-1; no reliable D call. Germline CDR1 reads SGDLS; CDR2 reads YYNGEE. The length of the CDR3 is 13 residues. The V and J ends lost 4 bases and 5 bases respectively, with 12 bases between them. The CDR3 is CASSMPGRTEAFF. CDR3 DNA: TGTGCCAGCAGCATGCCCGGGAGGACTGAAGCTTTCTTT. Full variable domain (remainder filled in from reference TRBV9 and TRBJ1-1): DSGVTQTPKHLITATGQRVTLRCSPRSGDLSVYWYQQSLDQGLQFLIQYYNGEERAKGNILERFSAQQFPDLHSELNLSSLELGDSALYFCASSMPGRTEAFFGQGTRLTVV.

The CDR3 here is CASSLLRVRDEQFF. CDR3 coding DNA: TGTGCCAGTAGTCTTTTGAGGGTTCGCGATGAGCAGTTCTTC. The chain links TRBV19 to TRBJ2-1; possibly TRBD2 for D (5 bases). V gave up 5 bases and J gave up 8 bases, with 16 bases separating them. The CDR3 consists of 14 residues. CDR1 LNHDA and CDR2 SQIVND come from the germline V gene (reference sequence).

This clonotype has at least ten counts. The J gene is TRBJ1-4, the V gene TRBV20-1; D not resolved. Germline V lookup: CDR1 DFQATT, CDR2 SNEGSKA (reference sequence). Trimming cost V 5 bases and J 4 bases, with 8 bases left between them. CDR3 length: 12 amino acids. The CDR3 DNA reads as TGCAGTGCTCTGGGCATTAATGAAAAACTGTTTTTT. This sequence encodes CSALGINEKLFF.

This clonotype was counted many times. The chain couples TRBV2 to TRBJ2-1, with a possible D match to TRBD2 (5 bases). The CDR3 loop spans 14 amino acids. Trimming cost V 8 bases and J 0 bases, with 11 bases left between them. Germline V lookup: CDR1 SNHLY, CDR2 FYNNEI. The CDR3 protein is CASGERPSYNEQFF. The CDR3 DNA reads as TGTGCCAGCGGGGAGCGGCCCTCCTACAATGAGCAGTTCTTC.

This clonotype was counted between two and nine times. The V and J genes are TRBV5-6 and TRBJ2-5, with D tentatively TRBD2 (5 bases). The CDR3 is 13 residues long. With 0 bases removed from V and 5 bases from J, the gap between germline ends came to 8 bases. CDR1 is SGHDT, CDR2 YYEEEE, per germline. In DNA, the CDR3 is TGTGCCAGCAGCTTGGGAGGGATCGAGACCCAGTACTTC. It is translated as CASSLGGIETQYF.

This chain connects TRBV7-2 to TRBJ2-7; no reliable D call. Germline CDR1 SGHTA, CDR2 FQGNSA. V was pared by 3 bases and J by 6 bases, with 12 bases between. The CDR3 is made up of 13 amino acids. Here the CDR3 DNA reads TGTGCCAGCAGCTTCCAGGAGATGGGCGAGCAGTACTTC. This encodes CASSFQEMGEQYF. The full variable domain, rest sourced from reference TRBV7-2 and TRBJ2-7, is GAGVSQSPSNKVTEKGKDVELRCDPISGHTALYWYRQSLGQGLEFLIYFQGNSAPDKSGLPSDRFSAERTGGSVSTLTIQRTQQEDSAVYLCASSFQEMGEQYFGPGTRLTVT.

In this sample, this clonotype turned up many times. The chain couples TRBV9 to TRBJ2-2; D perhaps matches TRBD2 (5 bases). In germline, CDR1 is SGDLS, CDR2 YYNGEE. The CDR3 length is 15 residues. Trimming cost V 1 base and J 4 bases, with 11 bases left between them. The CDR3 spells CASSVTGSITGELFF. CDR3 coding DNA: TGTGCCAGCAGCGTAACGGGGTCGATCACCGGGGAGCTGTTTTTT.

There are a few counts of this clonotype. V gene TRBV20-1 combines with J gene TRBJ2-5; no firm D call. CDR1 and CDR2 from the germline V gene are DFQATT and SNEGSKA (reference sequence). This CDR3 is built from 13 residues. V dropped 3 bases and J dropped 1 base, with 9 bases sitting between them. The CDR3 nucleotides are TGCAGTGCTAGTCACGGCAGCCAAGAGACCCAGTACTTC. It codes for CSASHGSQETQYF.